These 4 T cell receptor beta chains were all obtained from the same sample, sequenced in a study of T cells in Graves' hyperthyroidism and ophthalmopathy. The CDR3 regions of TCR beta were amplified from RNA transcripts. The HTBI primer set was used in a first-round RT-PCR of the TCR CDR3. TCRdb ran MiXCR on the multiplex PCR reads and lists one entry per CDR3 protein. The sample carries hundreds of thousands of distinct CDR3 sequences, 15% to 18% recorded once. The specimen was blood. The origin of the receptors is a woman aged 18-29 years with Graves' hyperthyroidism.

The chain uses TRBV5-4 and TRBJ2-3; 13 nucleotides match TRBD2. The CDR3 has 16 residues. V gave up 3 bases and J gave up 6 bases; unmatched junction bases: 7. CDR1 SGHNT and CDR2 YYREEE come from the germline V gene (reference sequence). CDR3 residues: CASSSRTSGRYDTQYF. The CDR3 coding sequence is TGTGCCAGCAGCTCACGGACTAGCGGGAGATATGATACGCAGTATTTT.

The J gene is TRBJ1-2, the V gene TRBV9, with D uncertain. Germline lookup yields CDR1 SGDLS and CDR2 YYNGEE. Trimming pared 0 bases from V and 8 bases from J, leaving 14 bases between. There are 14 residues in the CDR3. CDR3 residues: CASSVDGRPGGYTF. In DNA form, the CDR3 reads TGTGCCAGCAGCGTAGACGGACGGCCTGGAGGCTACACCTTC.

With respect to this clonotype: The junction departs from germline at one end; a sequencing error may be responsible. CDR3 sequence (DNA): TGCGCCAGCAGCCAAGGGTCCTTGAACAATGAGCAGCTCTTC. Protein sequence: CASSQGSLNNEQLF. J is TRBJ2-1 and V is TRBV4-1; no reliable D call. The CDR3 runs to 14 residues. CDR1 and CDR2 (germline): MGHRA, YSYEKL.

This clonotype was detected ten times or more. The V call is TRBV20-1, the J call TRBJ2-1, with no clear D. This CDR3 contains 12 residues. V was shortened by 2 bases and J by 10 bases, with 12 bases between the two germline ends. Germline values: CDR1 DFQATT, CDR2 SNEGSKA (reference sequence). The CDR3 is CSARRTASEQFF. As DNA, the CDR3 is TGCAGTGCTAGAAGGACCGCGAGCGAGCAGTTCTTC.